The 7 T cell receptor beta chains in this list originate from one sample, sequenced in a study of T cells in Graves' hyperthyroidism and ophthalmopathy. Amplification of TCR beta CDR3 regions used RNA as the template. The HTBI set primed first-round TCR CDR3 RT-PCR. Each CDR3 protein is one row after TCRdb ran MiXCR on the multiplex PCR reads. The sample holds 700,000 or so distinct CDR3 sequences, roughly 15% seen once. The specimen sequenced was blood. Every receptor here comes from a woman between 50 and 59 years old with Graves' ophthalmopathy.

The rearrangement joins TRBV15 to TRBJ1-5; D is uncertain. The CDR3 loop spans 15 amino acids. Germline V CDR1 and CDR2: LNHNV, YYDKDF (reference sequence). The germline V and J ends were trimmed by 0 bases and 4 bases, with 10 bases remaining between them. As DNA, the CDR3 is TGTGCCACCAGCAGAGACCGCTCAGGAAATCAGCCCCAGCATTTT. This translates into CATSRDRSGNQPQHF. Full variable domain (remainder filled in from reference TRBV15 and TRBJ1-5): DAMVIQNPRYQVTQFGKPVTLSCSQTLNHNVMYWYQQKSSQAPKLLFHYYDKDFNNEADTPDNFQSRRPNTSFCFLDIRSPGLGDTAMYLCATSRDRSGNQPQHFGDGTRLSIL.

This clonotype was recorded many times. V and J are TRBV5-1 and TRBJ2-7; perhaps TRBD2 as D (6 bases). V shed 0 bases and J shed 6 bases, with 16 bases lying between them. Germline CDR1 SGHRS, CDR2 YFSETQ. There are 15 residues in the CDR3. The chain's CDR3 is CASSLARGGKGEQYF. The CDR3, as DNA: TGCGCCAGCAGCTTGGCCCGGGGCGGGAAAGGCGAGCAGTACTTC. Looking up the rest from reference TRBV5-1 and TRBJ2-7 gives the full variable domain: KAGVTQTPRYLIKTRGQQVTLSCSPISGHRSVSWYQQTPGQGLQFLFEYFSETQRNKGNFPGRFSGRQFSNSRSEMNVSTLELGDSALYLCASSLARGGKGEQYFGPGTRLTVT.

There are a few counts of this clonotype. The V and J genes are TRBV10-3 and TRBJ2-2, with 11 positions matching TRBD1. The CDR3 length is 18 residues. J gave up 1 base and V 4 bases, and 8 bases lay outside the gene matches. CDR1 and CDR2 (germline): ENHRY, SYGVKD. The CDR3 sequence is CAISADRGLEMNTGELFF. The CDR3 DNA follows: TGTGCCATCAGTGCGGACAGGGGGCTAGAAATGAACACCGGGGAGCTGTTTTTT.

The table lists this clonotype with a few counts. One base away lies a much larger clone, so this may be a sequencing read error. V is TRBV30 and J is TRBJ2-2; D remains unclear. CDR3 length: 11 residues. Trimming left V 1 base short and J 6 bases short, with 3 bases between. Germline V gene data show CDR1 as GTSNPN and CDR2 as SVGIG (reference sequence). CDR3: CAWSGAGELFF. The CDR3 DNA is TGTGCCTGGAGTGGGGCCGGGGAGCTGTTTTTT.

This clonotype was counted between two and nine times. One end of the junction is discordant with germline, which a read error may explain. V usage is TRBV7-2 and J usage is TRBJ2-5; a possible D gene is TRBD1 (6 bases). The germline V gene has CDR1 SGHTA and CDR2 FQGNSA. The CDR3 extends over 16 amino acids. CDR3: CASSLARTEGQEIQYF. CDR3 sequence (DNA): TGTGCCAGCAGCTTGGCGAGGACAGAGGGTCAAGAGATCCAGTATTTC.

This sequence joins TRBV29-1 and TRBJ2-1; D gene unclear. Germline-derived CDR1 and CDR2 are SQVTM and ANQGSEA. Deletions cut 3 bases from V and 0 bases from J, with 18 bases between. There are 17 residues in the CDR3. The CDR3 reads CSVEGLTGRSSYNEQFF. In DNA, the CDR3 is TGCAGCGTTGAGGGCCTGACGGGCCGGAGCTCCTACAATGAGCAGTTCTTC.

There are many counts of this clonotype. The genes are TRBV28 and TRBJ1-2, with D possibly being TRBD1 (5 bases). The V end was cut by 3 bases, the J end by 1 base, with 6 bases between. CDR1 is MDHEN and CDR2 is SYDVKM in the germline V gene. The CDR3 runs 13 residues. The CDR3 reads CASSLTDNYGYTF. The DNA for the CDR3 is TGTGCCAGCAGTTTGACAGATAACTATGGCTACACCTTC.